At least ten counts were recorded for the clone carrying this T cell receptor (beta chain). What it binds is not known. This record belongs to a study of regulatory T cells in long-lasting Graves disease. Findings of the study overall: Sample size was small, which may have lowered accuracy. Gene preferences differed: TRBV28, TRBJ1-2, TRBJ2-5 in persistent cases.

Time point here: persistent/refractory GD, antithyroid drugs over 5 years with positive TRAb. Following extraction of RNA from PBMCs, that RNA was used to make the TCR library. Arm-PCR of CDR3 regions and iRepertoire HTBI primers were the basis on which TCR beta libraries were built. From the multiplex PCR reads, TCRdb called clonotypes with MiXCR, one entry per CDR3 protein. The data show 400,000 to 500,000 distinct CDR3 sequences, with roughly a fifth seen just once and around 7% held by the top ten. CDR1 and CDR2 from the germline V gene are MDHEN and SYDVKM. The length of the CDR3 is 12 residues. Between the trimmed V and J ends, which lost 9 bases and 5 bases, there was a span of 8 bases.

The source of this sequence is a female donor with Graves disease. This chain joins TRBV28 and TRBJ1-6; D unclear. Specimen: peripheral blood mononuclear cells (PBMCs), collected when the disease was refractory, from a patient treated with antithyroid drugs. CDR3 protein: CASRTNNSPLHF. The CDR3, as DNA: TGTGCCAGTCGCACCAATAATTCACCCCTCCACTTT. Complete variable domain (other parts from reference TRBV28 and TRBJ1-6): DVKVTQSSRYLVKRTGEKVFLECVQDMDHENMFWYRQDPGLGLRLIYFSYDVKMKEKGDIPEGYSVSREKKERFSLILESASTNQTSMYLCASRTNNSPLHFGNGTRLTVT.